A selection of T cell receptor beta chains follows, all from one sample in a study of T cells after yellow fever vaccination. From the 5' RACE reads, TCRdb called clonotypes with MiXCR, one entry per CDR3 protein. The table shows about 350,000 distinct CDR3 sequences, with roughly 8.3% occurring only once. The sequencing here drew on PBMCs, taken about 41 days after the first yellow fever vaccination. Receptor source: a man aged 18 to 35 who received the YFV17D yellow fever vaccine. Each CDR3 is given with its conserved first and last residue. The order of the fields is clone size, V gene, J gene, D gene, CDR3 protein, CDR3 DNA. The D gene is left open where the match is weak. Rows give clone size only sometimes, using once, few, many, or a class for an expanded clone.

clone_size: NA; v_call: TRBV7-7; j_call: TRBJ2-5; d_call: TRBD2; cdr3_aa: CASSPGSGLAKETQYF; cdr3_nt: TGTGCTAGCAGTCCCGGTTCCGGACTAGCTAAAGAGACCCAGTACTTC
clone_size: NA; v_call: TRBV4-3; j_call: TRBJ1-4; d_call: TRBD1; cdr3_aa: CASSTGTENERLFF; cdr3_nt: TGCGCCAGCAGCACCGGGACAGAAAATGAAAGACTGTTTTTT
clone_size: few; v_call: TRBV20-1; j_call: TRBJ2-3; d_call: TRBD1; cdr3_aa: CSASAPDRGVYTQYF; cdr3_nt: TGCAGTGCTAGTGCCCCGGACAGGGGGGTATATACGCAGTATTTT
clone_size: many; v_call: TRBV7-2; j_call: TRBJ2-1; d_call: NA; cdr3_aa: CASSLGGGDEQFF; cdr3_nt: TGTGCCAGCAGCTTAGGGGGGGGCGATGAGCAGTTCTTC
clone_size: NA; v_call: TRBV7-2; j_call: TRBJ1-3; d_call: NA; cdr3_aa: CASSSPGVRGNTIYF; cdr3_nt: TGTGCCAGCAGCTCTCCCGGGGTTCGTGGAAACACCATATATTTT
clone_size: NA; v_call: TRBV7-2; j_call: TRBJ2-2; d_call: TRBD2; cdr3_aa: CASSPARGGTGELFF; cdr3_nt: TGTGCCAGCAGCCCGGCCCGGGGGGGCACCGGGGAGCTGTTTTTT
clone_size: few; v_call: TRBV18; j_call: TRBJ2-5; d_call: NA; cdr3_aa: CASSPLPRTPGVETQYF; cdr3_nt: TGTGCCAGCTCACCTCTACCTCGGACACCCGGGGTGGAGACCCAGTACTTC
clone_size: NA; v_call: TRBV6-4; j_call: TRBJ2-1; d_call: TRBD2; cdr3_aa: CASSASGGSYNEQFF; cdr3_nt: TGTGCCAGCAGTGCTAGCGGGGGCTCCTACAATGAGCAGTTCTTC
clone_size: few; v_call: TRBV12-3/TRBV12-4; j_call: TRBJ1-1; d_call: NA; cdr3_aa: CASSFQGSTEAFF; cdr3_nt: TGTGCCAGCAGTTTTCAGGGGAGCACTGAAGCTTTCTTT
clone_size: many; v_call: TRBV2; j_call: TRBJ2-2; d_call: NA; cdr3_aa: CATLGPTNTGELFF; cdr3_nt: TGTGCCACCCTCGGGCCAACGAACACCGGGGAGCTGTTTTTT
clone_size: NA; v_call: TRBV5-1; j_call: TRBJ1-1; d_call: NA; cdr3_aa: CASSLVAANTEAFF; cdr3_nt: TGCGCCAGCAGCTTGGTAGCGGCGAACACTGAAGCTTTCTTT
clone_size: NA; v_call: TRBV12-3/TRBV12-4; j_call: TRBJ1-1; d_call: NA; cdr3_aa: CASIPHLGHALGTEAFF; cdr3_nt: TGTGCCAGCATCCCTCACCTGGGGCACGCATTGGGCACTGAAGCTTTCTTT
clone_size: NA; v_call: TRBV4-3; j_call: TRBJ1-1; d_call: NA; cdr3_aa: CASSQAWEGTEDFF; cdr3_nt: TGCGCCAGCAGCCAAGCTTGGGAGGGGACTGAAGATTTCTTT
clone_size: NA; v_call: TRBV19; j_call: TRBJ2-2; d_call: TRBD1; cdr3_aa: CASSMTGGYTGELFF; cdr3_nt: TGTGCCAGTAGTATGACAGGGGGATACACCGGGGAGCTGTTTTTT
clone_size: many; v_call: TRBV7-6; j_call: TRBJ1-4; d_call: NA; cdr3_aa: CASSLGVSEKLFF; cdr3_nt: TGTGCCAGCAGCTTAGGGGTCAGCGAAAAACTGTTTTTT
clone_size: few; v_call: TRBV7-2; j_call: TRBJ2-5; d_call: NA; cdr3_aa: CASSPNAPTSPETQYF; cdr3_nt: TGTGCCAGCAGTCCTAATGCCCCGACTAGTCCAGAGACCCAGTACTTC